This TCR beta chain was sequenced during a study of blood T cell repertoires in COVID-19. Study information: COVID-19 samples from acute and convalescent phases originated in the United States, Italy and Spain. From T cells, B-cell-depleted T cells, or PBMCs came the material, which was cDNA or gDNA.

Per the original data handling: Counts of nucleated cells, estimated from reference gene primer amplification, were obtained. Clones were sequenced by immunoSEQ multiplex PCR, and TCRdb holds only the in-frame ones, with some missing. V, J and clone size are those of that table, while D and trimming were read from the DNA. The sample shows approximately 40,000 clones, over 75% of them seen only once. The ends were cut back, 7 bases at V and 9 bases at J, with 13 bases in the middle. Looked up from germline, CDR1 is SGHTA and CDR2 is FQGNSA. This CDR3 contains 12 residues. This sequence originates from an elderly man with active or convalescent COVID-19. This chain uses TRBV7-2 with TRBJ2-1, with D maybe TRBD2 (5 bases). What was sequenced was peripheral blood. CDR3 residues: CASTREFGEQFF. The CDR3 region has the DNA TGTGCCAGCACTAGGGAGTTCGGTGAGCAGTTCTTC.